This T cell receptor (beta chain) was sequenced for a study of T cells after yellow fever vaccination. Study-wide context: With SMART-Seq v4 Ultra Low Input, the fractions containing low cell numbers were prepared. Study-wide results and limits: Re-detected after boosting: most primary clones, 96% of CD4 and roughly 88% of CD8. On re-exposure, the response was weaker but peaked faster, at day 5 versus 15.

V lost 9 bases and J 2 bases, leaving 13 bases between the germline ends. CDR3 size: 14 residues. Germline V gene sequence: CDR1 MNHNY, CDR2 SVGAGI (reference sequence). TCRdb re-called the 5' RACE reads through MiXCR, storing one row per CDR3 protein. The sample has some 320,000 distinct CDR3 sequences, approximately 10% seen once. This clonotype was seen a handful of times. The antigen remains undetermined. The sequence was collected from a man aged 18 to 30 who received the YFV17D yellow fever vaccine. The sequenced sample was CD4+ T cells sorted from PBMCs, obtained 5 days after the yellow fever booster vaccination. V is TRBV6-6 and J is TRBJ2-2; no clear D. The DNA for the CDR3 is TGTGCCAGGCGCCCGGGTGGCAACACCGGGGAGCTGTTTTTT. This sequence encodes CARRPGGNTGELFF.